This T cell receptor (beta chain) was identified in a study of identical twins. The trim removed 1 base at V and 3 bases at J, leaving 5 bases unmatched. This CDR3 is 16 amino acids long. The germline CDR1 and CDR2 sequences are KGHSH and LQKENI. TCRdb fed the 5' RACE reads into MiXCR, producing one record per CDR3 protein. The sample has roughly 690,000 distinct CDR3 sequences; 5.5% to 6.5% are singletons. The TCR originated in a man between 18 and 29 years old in good health. The V gene is TRBV18, the J gene TRBJ2-2; 7 bases are a match to TRBD1. The sequenced sample was naive T cells sorted from blood. The CDR3 here is CASSPRQGVDTGELFF. The CDR3 coding sequence is TGTGCCAGCTCACCACGGCAGGGGGTCGACACCGGGGAGCTGTTTTTT.